This T cell receptor (beta chain) was found in a study of Graves' ophthalmopathy and Graves' hyperthyroidism. This clonotype turned up a few times. J was trimmed by 7 bases and V by 5 bases; bases with no gene match: 11. The CDR3 has 14 amino acids. Germline V gene data show CDR1 as DFQATT and CDR2 as SNEGSKA (reference sequence). The TCR beta CDR3 regions underwent amplification from RNA transcripts. An initial RT-PCR round employing HTBI primers preceded a second-round multiplex PCR. TCRdb reprocessed the multiplex PCR reads with MiXCR, giving one entry per CDR3 protein. The table has around 340,000 distinct CDR3 sequences, roughly 16% seen once; the top ten hold around an eighth.

This chain joins TRBV20-1 and TRBJ2-7, with 10 nucleotides matching TRBD2. This receptor was taken from an adult man with Graves' ophthalmopathy. The sequencing sample was made of peripheral blood. The CDR3 DNA follows: TGCAGTGCTCGGTCGGTAGCGGGAGGTCGGGAGCAGTACTTC. Its protein product is CSARSVAGGREQYF.